This TCR beta chain was sequenced in a study of blood T cell repertoires in COVID-19. TCRdb's copy holds only in-frame clones and misses some; the assay was immunoSEQ multiplex PCR. The sample holds about 230,000 clones, 84% seen once. After removal of 7 bases from V and 2 bases from J, the junction contained 8 bases not matched to a gene. The CDR3 is 14 residues long. The germline gives CDR1 MNHEY, CDR2 SVGAGI. The V gene is TRBV6-5, the J gene TRBJ2-7, with 7 bases fitting TRBD2. What was sequenced was peripheral blood. The origin of this receptor is a man aged 40-50 years who had recovered from COVID-19. In DNA, the CDR3 is TGTGCCAGCAATTTGGCTAGCGGACCCTACGAGCAGTACTTC. Translated: CASNLASGPYEQYF.